This T cell receptor beta chain was sequenced during a study of siplizumab effects on memory and regulatory T cells. General observations from the study: Whether the proliferating Tregs (from siplizumab cultures) were suppressive was not confirmed.

Assaying covered roughly 100,000 TCR templates per sample. Some clones are missing from TCRdb's copy, which holds only in-frame ones; the method was immunoSEQ multiplex PCR. Here the sample spans 100,000 to 110,000 clones, around 93% being singletons. Germline V gene lookup returns CDR1 MNHEY and CDR2 SMNVEV (reference sequence). This CDR3 region has 15 residues. The ends lost 6 bases at V and 7 bases at J; junction bases unmatched: 11. As concerns this clone: Its antigen is currently unknown.

Material for sequencing was non-Treg CD4+ T cells sorted from blood. The clonotype originates from a human donor in good health. The chain joins TRBV27 to TRBJ1-4; 7 bases fit TRBD1. This chain's CDR3 is CASRRDRVGGEKLFF. CDR3 nucleotide sequence: TGTGCCAGCAGACGAGACAGGGTTGGGGGTGAAAAACTGTTTTTT.